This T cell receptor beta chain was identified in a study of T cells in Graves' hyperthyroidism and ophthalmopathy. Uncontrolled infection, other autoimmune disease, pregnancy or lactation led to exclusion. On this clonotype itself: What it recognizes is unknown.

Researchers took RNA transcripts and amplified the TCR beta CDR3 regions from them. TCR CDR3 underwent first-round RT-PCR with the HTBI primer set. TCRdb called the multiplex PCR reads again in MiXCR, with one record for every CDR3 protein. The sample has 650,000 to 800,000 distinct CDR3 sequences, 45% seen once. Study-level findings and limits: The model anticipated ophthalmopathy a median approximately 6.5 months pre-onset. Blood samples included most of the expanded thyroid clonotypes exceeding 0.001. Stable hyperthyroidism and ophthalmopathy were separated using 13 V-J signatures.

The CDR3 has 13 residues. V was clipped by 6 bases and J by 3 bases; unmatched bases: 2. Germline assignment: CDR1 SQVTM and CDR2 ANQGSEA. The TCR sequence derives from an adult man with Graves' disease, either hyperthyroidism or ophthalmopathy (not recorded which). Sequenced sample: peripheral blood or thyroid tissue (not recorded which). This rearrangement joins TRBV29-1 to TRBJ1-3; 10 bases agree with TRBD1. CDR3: CSVGTGDGNTIYF. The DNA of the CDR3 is TGCAGCGTGGGGACAGGGGATGGAAACACCATATATTTT.